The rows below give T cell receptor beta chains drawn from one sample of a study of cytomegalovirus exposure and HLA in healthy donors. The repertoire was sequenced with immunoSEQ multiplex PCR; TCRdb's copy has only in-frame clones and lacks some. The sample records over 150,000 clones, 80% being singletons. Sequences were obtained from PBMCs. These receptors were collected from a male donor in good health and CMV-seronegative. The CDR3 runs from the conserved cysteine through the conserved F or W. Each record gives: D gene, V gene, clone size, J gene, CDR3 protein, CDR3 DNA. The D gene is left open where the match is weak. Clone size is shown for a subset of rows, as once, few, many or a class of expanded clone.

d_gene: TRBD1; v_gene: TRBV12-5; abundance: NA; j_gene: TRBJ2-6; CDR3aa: CASVRGQPKSGANVLTF; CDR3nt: TGTGCTAGTGTCAGGGGACAGCCAAAATCTGGGGCCAACGTCCTGACTTTC
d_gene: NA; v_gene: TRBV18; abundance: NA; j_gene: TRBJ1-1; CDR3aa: CASSPWSLQAREPFF; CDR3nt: TGTGCCAGCTCACCATGGAGTTTACAGGCGAGAGAGCCTTTCTTT
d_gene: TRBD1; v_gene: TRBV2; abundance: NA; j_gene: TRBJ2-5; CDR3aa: CASKEAGGSETQYF; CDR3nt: TGTGCCAGCAAGGAGGCAGGGGGCAGCGAGACCCAGTACTTC
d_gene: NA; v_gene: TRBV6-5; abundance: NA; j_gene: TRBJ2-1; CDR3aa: CASSSGQSSYNGQFF; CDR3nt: TGTGCCAGCAGCTCAGGGCAAAGCTCCTACAATGGGCAGTTCTTC
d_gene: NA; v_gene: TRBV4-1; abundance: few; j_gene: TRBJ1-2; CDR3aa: CASSHPPGGTNYGYTF; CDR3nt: TGCGCCAGCAGCCACCCACCTGGGGGCACCAACTATGGCTACACCTTC
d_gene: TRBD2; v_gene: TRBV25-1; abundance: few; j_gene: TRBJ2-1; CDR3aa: CASRVTSAGRSEQFF; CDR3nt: TGTGCCAGCAGGGTGACTAGCGCGGGGCGTTCTGAGCAGTTCTTC
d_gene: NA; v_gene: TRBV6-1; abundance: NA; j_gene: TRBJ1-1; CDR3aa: CASSDWGVTEAFF; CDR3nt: TGTGCCAGCAGTGATTGGGGGGTCACTGAAGCTTTCTTT
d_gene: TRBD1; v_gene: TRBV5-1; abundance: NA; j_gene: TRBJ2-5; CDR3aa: CASRIGTAGSLTQYF; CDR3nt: TGCGCCAGCCGCATCGGGACAGCCGGCTCGTTGACCCAGTACTTC
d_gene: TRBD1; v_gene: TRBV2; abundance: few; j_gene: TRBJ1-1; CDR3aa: CASRGQGVTEAFF; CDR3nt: TGTGCCAGCAGGGGACAGGGGGTTACTGAAGCTTTCTTT
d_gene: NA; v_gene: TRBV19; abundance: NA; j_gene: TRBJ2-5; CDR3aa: CASSIRRGQETQYF; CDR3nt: TGTGCCAGTAGTATAAGGCGCGGCCAAGAGACCCAGTACTTC
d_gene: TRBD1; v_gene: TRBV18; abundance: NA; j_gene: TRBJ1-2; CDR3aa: CASSPTGQGGYGYTF; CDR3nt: TGTGCCAGCTCACCGACCGGACAGGGGGGCTATGGCTACACCTTC
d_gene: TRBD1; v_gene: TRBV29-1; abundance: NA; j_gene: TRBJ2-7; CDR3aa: CSVRSRQGDGYEQYF; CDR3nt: TGCAGCGTTCGGTCCAGACAGGGGGATGGTTACGAGCAGTACTTC